What follows is one T cell receptor (beta chain) and its context. As yet, its antigen is unknown. Healthy donors had no documented immune events, such as infections, while sampled. The data were taken from a study of identifying expanded T cells in peripheral blood. Study outcomes and limitations: About 1.2 clones differed between technical replicates, versus around 15 and 18 over time. Across healthy donors, higher total template counts meant significantly greater approximately two-week count variance.

TCRdb keeps only in-frame clones here, not all; method: immunoSEQ multiplex PCR. This sample has about 85,000 clones, with about 91% found just once. The CDR3 is 15 residues long. V lost 7 bases and J lost 6; bases outside the gene matches: 7. Germline CDR1 reads SGDLS; CDR2 reads YYNGEE. Specimen: blood. The genes are TRBV9 and TRBJ2-2, with 12 bases aligning to TRBD2. This sequence was found in a person between 18 and 75 years old in good health. Written as DNA, the CDR3 is TGTGCCAGCGGGAGGACTAGCGGGACCGCCGGGGAGCTGTTTTTT. Residues: CASGRTSGTAGELFF.